What follows are 29 T cell receptor beta chains derived from one specimen sequenced in a study of blood T cell repertoires in COVID-19. Assay used: immunoSEQ multiplex PCR; TCRdb lists only in-frame clones, some missing. The data contain more than 200,000 clones, 88% of them seen just once; the ten biggest clones take up roughly 2%. The material sequenced was peripheral blood. These receptors were obtained from a woman aged 40 to 55 who had recovered from COVID-19.

This chain uses TRBV19 with TRBJ2-1; TRBD2 aligns across 12 bases. J was trimmed by 3 bases and V by 1 base; bases with no gene match: 4. This CDR3 spans 17 amino acids. CDR1 is LNHDA, CDR2 SQIVND, per germline (reference sequence). In DNA, the CDR3 is TGTGCCAGTAGTATAGGTGCTAGCGGGGGGGTCTACAATGAGCAGTTCTTC. It specifies CASSIGASGGVYNEQFF.

The V call is TRBV28, the J call TRBJ2-5; perhaps TRBD1 as D (5 bases). CDR3 length: 15 residues. The V and J ends lost 1 base and 4 bases respectively, with 13 bases between them. The germline V gene encodes CDR1 MDHEN and CDR2 SYDVKM. CDR3 residues: CASSLSDRGAETQYF. CDR3 coding DNA: TGTGCCAGCAGTTTATCCGATAGGGGTGCAGAGACCCAGTACTTC.

This sequence joins TRBV19 and TRBJ2-6, with 8 bases aligning to TRBD1. V lost 8 bases, J lost 3 bases, and 6 bases stayed unmatched. Germline V gene lookup returns CDR1 LNHDA and CDR2 SQIVND (reference sequence). The CDR3 spans 15 residues. CDR3 residues: CASGPTGVGANVLTF. The CDR3 DNA is TGTGCCAGTGGACCGACAGGGGTTGGGGCCAACGTCCTGACTTTC. The variable domain in full, with the rest retrieved from reference TRBV19 and TRBJ2-6, is DGGITQSPKYLFRKEGQNVTLSCEQNLNHDAMYWYRQDPGQGLRLIYYSQIVNDFQKGDIAEGYSVSREKKESFPLTVTSAQKNPTAFYLCASGPTGVGANVLTFGAGSRLTVL.

The J gene is TRBJ1-2, the V gene TRBV11-2; the D gene is possibly TRBD1 (5 bases). Per the germline V gene, CDR1 is SGHAT and CDR2 is FQNNGV. The CDR3 has 15 residues. V dropped 3 bases and J dropped 0 bases, with 11 bases sitting between them. The CDR3 sequence is CASSLGGPANYGYTF. CDR3 in DNA: TGTGCCAGCAGCTTGGGGGGTCCAGCTAACTATGGCTACACCTTC.

The genes are TRBV7-3 and TRBJ2-5; 7 nucleotides line up with TRBD2. Germline CDR1 reads SGHTA; CDR2 reads FQGTGA. V was clipped by 5 bases and J by 5 bases; unmatched bases: 17. This CDR3 contains 17 residues. CDR3 residues: CASSPSTAGRGIETQYF. CDR3 DNA: TGTGCCAGCAGCCCAAGCACGGCGGGGAGGGGCATTGAGACCCAGTACTTC.

This clone was picked up one time. This rearrangement joins TRBV6-2 or TRBV6-3 to TRBJ2-5, with D possibly TRBD2 on 5 matching bases. In germline, CDR1 is MNHEY, CDR2 SVGEGT. Trimming cost V 0 bases and J 5 bases, with 16 bases left between them. The CDR3 spans 16 residues. The CDR3 spells CASSYSLSSGEETQYF. DNA of the CDR3: TGTGCCAGCAGTTACTCCCTATCCTCCGGGGAGGAGACCCAGTACTTC.

This rearrangement joins TRBV11-3 to TRBJ1-1; TRBD1 matches at 7 bases. V lost 4 bases to trimming and J lost 1 base; unmatched junction nucleotides: 3. Per the germline V gene, CDR1 is SGHNT and CDR2 is YENEEA. The CDR3 loop spans 14 amino acids. DNA for the CDR3: TGTGCCAGCAGCTCGAGGACAGGGAACACTGAAGCTTTCTTT. This gives the protein CASSSRTGNTEAFF. The full variable domain, rest sourced from reference TRBV11-3 and TRBJ1-1, is EAGVVQSPRYKIIEKKQPVAFWCNPISGHNTLYWYLQNLGQGPELLIRYENEEAVDDSQLPKDRFSAERLKGVDSTLKIQPAELGDSAVYLCASSSRTGNTEAFFGQGTRLTVV.

This rearrangement joins TRBV6-5 to TRBJ2-7; TRBD1 agrees at 10 bases. V lost 4 bases, J lost 6 bases, and 6 bases stayed unmatched. Per germline, CDR1 MNHEY and CDR2 SVGAGI. This CDR3 has 14 residues. CDR3 DNA sequence: TGTGCCAGCAGTTTTTCGGGACAGGGGAGCGAGCAGTACTTC. This codes for CASSFSGQGSEQYF.

V and J are TRBV24-1 and TRBJ2-3, with 8 bases identical to TRBD2. The CDR3 loop spans 15 amino acids. The germline V gene has CDR1 KGHDR and CDR2 SFDVKD. Trimming took 6 bases from V and 3 from J; bases not matched to a gene: 7. In DNA form, the CDR3 reads TGTGCCACCAGTACCAGCGGGAGTGGTACAGATACGCAGTATTTT. Translated, it gives CATSTSGSGTDTQYF.

This chain joins TRBV27 and TRBJ2-7; the match to TRBD2 covers 14 bases. Unmatched junction bases numbered 7, after V lost 6 bases and J lost 3 bases. Germline V CDR1 and CDR2: MNHEY, SMNVEV (reference sequence). CDR3 length: 16 residues. This CDR3 is CASRGLAGVKNYEQYF. In DNA form, the CDR3 reads TGTGCCAGCAGGGGACTAGCGGGAGTGAAGAACTACGAGCAGTACTTC.

This sequence joins TRBV6-5 and TRBJ2-1, with 7 bases that match TRBD1. The V and J ends lost 8 bases and 2 bases, in that order; junction bases with no gene match: 9. CDR3 length: 15 residues. Germline V gene sequence: CDR1 MNHEY, CDR2 SVGAGI. This chain's CDR3 is CASGLTGTAYNEQFF. The CDR3 region has the DNA TGTGCCAGCGGACTTACTGGGACAGCCTACAATGAGCAGTTCTTC.

The chain recombines TRBV4-3 with TRBJ2-7; D unresolved. This CDR3 region has 17 residues. CDR1 is LGHNA, CDR2 YSLEER, per germline. Trimming stripped 0 bases from V and 0 bases from J, with 15 bases between. This chain's CDR3 is CASSQDFFSPLSYEQYF. CDR3 bases: TGCGCCAGCAGCCAAGATTTTTTTTCCCCACTCTCCTACGAGCAGTACTTC.

The chain combines TRBV3-1 (or the pseudogene TRBV3-2) with TRBJ1-6, with 8 positions matching TRBD1. The V gene's germline CDR1 is LGHDT and CDR2 YNNKEL (reference sequence). The trim removed 5 bases at V and 13 bases at J, leaving 10 bases unmatched. CDR3 length equals 14 residues. CDR3: CASSFNRGMGPLHF. Written as DNA, the CDR3 is TGTGCCAGCAGCTTCAACAGGGGGATGGGCCCCCTCCACTTT.

This chain joins TRBV4-2 and TRBJ2-7, with TRBD1 as a possible D gene (6 bases). V lost 0 bases to trimming and J lost 2 bases, with 14 bases between them. CDR3 length: 16 amino acids. CDR1 and CDR2 (germline): LGHNA, YNFKEQ. CDR3 in amino acids: CASSQEGTGPAYEQYF. For the CDR3, the DNA is TGTGCCAGCAGCCAAGAGGGCACAGGGCCCGCCTACGAGCAGTACTTC.

This clone has a handful of counts. The rearrangement links TRBV11-2 to TRBJ1-2; 7 bases match TRBD1. The CDR3 has 16 amino acids. CDR1 is SGHAT and CDR2 is FQNNGV in the germline V gene. Trimming at V came to 5 bases and at J to 6 bases, leaving 15 bases not matched to a gene. CDR3 in amino acids: CASSASGTAPMNGYTF. In DNA, the CDR3 is TGTGCCAGCAGCGCTAGCGGGACAGCACCTATGAATGGCTACACCTTC.

The rearrangement links TRBV7-2 to TRBJ2-2, with TRBD2 matching 7 bases. Trimming at V came to 5 bases and at J to 1 base, leaving 10 bases not matched to a gene. This CDR3 is built from 17 residues. Germline V gene lookup returns CDR1 SGHTA and CDR2 FQGNSA. The CDR3 sequence: CASSPYSGAGNTGELFF. The DNA of the CDR3 is TGTGCCAGCAGCCCATACAGCGGGGCGGGGAACACCGGGGAGCTGTTTTTT. The whole variable domain, filled in from reference TRBV7-2 and TRBJ2-2, reads GAGVSQSPSNKVTEKGKDVELRCDPISGHTALYWYRQSLGQGLEFLIYFQGNSAPDKSGLPSDRFSAERTGGSVSTLTIQRTQQEDSAVYLCASSPYSGAGNTGELFFGEGSRLTVL.

This CDR3 is CASSLAFGDYGYTF. The CDR3 DNA sequence: TGTGCCAGCAGCTTGGCTTTCGGGGACTATGGCTACACCTTC. The V gene is TRBV5-6, the J gene TRBJ1-2; D is unresolved. This CDR3 is built from 14 residues. Germline V lookup: CDR1 SGHDT, CDR2 YYEEEE. Between the trimmed V and J ends, which lost 0 bases and 3 bases, there was a span of 9 bases. The full variable domain, completed using reference TRBV5-6 and TRBJ1-2, is DAGVTQSPTHLIKTRGQQVTLRCSPKSGHDTVSWYQQALGQGPQFIFQYYEEEERQRGNFPDRFSGHQFPNYSSELNVNALLLGDSALYLCASSLAFGDYGYTFGSGTRLTVV.

This clone was seen a handful of times. Relative to the germline gene, one junction end is altered; a read error may explain this. V usage is TRBV19 and J usage is TRBJ2-7; a weak D match, TRBD1 (6 bases). The CDR3 runs to 14 residues. Germline V gene data show CDR1 as LNHDA and CDR2 as SQIVND (reference sequence). The CDR3 sequence: CASSLEDRSYEQYF. The CDR3 DNA sequence: TGTGCCAGTAGTCTAGAAGACAGGTCCTACGAGCAGTACTTC.

The J gene is TRBJ1-5, the V gene TRBV3-1 (or the pseudogene TRBV3-2); D is unclear. This CDR3 comprises 15 residues. The V gene's germline CDR1 is LGHDT and CDR2 YNNKEL (reference sequence). V shed 4 bases and J shed 0 bases, with 10 bases lying between them. The CDR3 region has the DNA TGTGCCAGCAGCCCTACCCCTAATAGCAATCAGCCCCAGCATTTT. This encodes CASSPTPNSNQPQHF.

The rearrangement uses TRBV5-5 and TRBJ1-4; 7 bases match TRBD1. The CDR3 loop spans 15 amino acids. Losses at the gene ends were 4 bases for V and 3 bases for J; bases not matched to a gene: 6. Germline assignment: CDR1 SGHKS and CDR2 YYEKEE (reference sequence). CDR3 amino acids: CASSPTDRANEKLFF. The CDR3 DNA is TGTGCCAGCAGCCCGACCGACAGGGCTAATGAAAAACTGTTTTTT.

The rearrangement joins TRBV11-2 to TRBJ2-7; 7 nucleotides line up with TRBD2. This CDR3 is 16 amino acids long. CDR1 SGHAT and CDR2 FQNNGV come from the germline V gene. The ends lost 5 bases at V and 1 base at J; junction bases unmatched: 11. The CDR3 DNA reads TGTGCCAGCAGCATTCTCTCGGGGACTACATCCTACGAGCAGTACTTC. Its translation: CASSILSGTTSYEQYF.

The gene calls are TRBV7-2 and TRBJ2-5, with 8 bases that match TRBD2. The V segment lost 1 base and the J segment 2 bases; nucleotides outside the gene matches: 9. The CDR3 loop spans 17 amino acids. Germline CDR1 SGHTA, CDR2 FQGNSA. The CDR3 reads CASSLVAGRGAQETQYF. For the CDR3, the DNA is TGTGCCAGCAGCTTAGTCGCAGGGCGGGGGGCTCAAGAGACCCAGTACTTC. Together with reference TRBV7-2 and TRBJ2-5, the CDR3 gives the full variable domain: GAGVSQSPSNKVTEKGKDVELRCDPISGHTALYWYRQSLGQGLEFLIYFQGNSAPDKSGLPSDRFSAERTGGSVSTLTIQRTQQEDSAVYLCASSLVAGRGAQETQYFGPGTRLLVL.

With respect to this clone: This same CDR3 is encoded by further DNA sequences in the sample. The rearrangement uses TRBV6-4 and TRBJ1-5; D not resolved. Per germline, CDR1 MRHNA and CDR2 SNTAGT. CDR3 size: 13 residues. V gave up 3 bases and J gave up 5 bases, with 8 bases separating them. The CDR3 sequence: CASSESPYQPQHF. CDR3 in DNA: TGTGCCAGCAGTGAGAGCCCATATCAGCCCCAGCATTTT.

The CDR3 sequence is CASSPPGLGMNQETQYF. CDR3 bases: TGCGCCAGCAGCCCCCCCGGCCTCGGGATGAACCAAGAGACCCAGTACTTC. V gene TRBV5-1 combines with J gene TRBJ2-5; D is possibly TRBD2 (5 bases). Deletions cut 4 bases from V and 0 bases from J, with 19 bases between. Germline V gene data show CDR1 as SGHRS and CDR2 as YFSETQ. This CDR3 comprises 17 residues.

The chain carries TRBV10-3 and TRBJ1-2; 8 bases map to TRBD1. Trimming cost V 11 bases and J 8 bases; bases outside gene matches: 10. Germline V CDR1 and CDR2: ENHRY, SYGVKD. CDR3 length equals 12 residues. As DNA, the CDR3 is TGTGCCGCGACAGGACAGGGCGGAGGCTACACCTTC. Encoded protein: CAATGQGGGYTF.

The chain links TRBV5-1 to TRBJ2-3; D is perhaps TRBD1 (6 bases). The germline V gene has CDR1 SGHRS and CDR2 YFSETQ. CDR3 length equals 14 residues. Trimming took 4 bases from V and 6 from J, leaving 15 bases between them. The CDR3 nucleotides read TGCGCCAGCAGCCGGGACGGACAGACGGATACGCAGTATTTT. Amino acid sequence: CASSRDGQTDTQYF.

The chain recombines TRBV7-9 with TRBJ2-5; TRBD1 agrees at 7 bases. CDR3 size: 15 residues. The V gene's germline CDR1 is SEHNR and CDR2 FQNEAQ (reference sequence). V gave up 6 bases and J gave up 1 base; unmatched junction bases: 8. CDR3 protein: CASSLLGDSQETQYF. The CDR3 DNA reads TGTGCCAGCAGTCTCTTAGGGGACAGCCAAGAGACCCAGTACTTC. The entire variable domain, with the rest obtained from reference TRBV7-9 and TRBJ2-5, is as follows: DTGVSQNPRHKITKRGQNVTFRCDPISEHNRLYWYRQTLGQGPEFLTYFQNEAQLEKSRLLSDRFSAERPKGSFSTLEIQRTEQGDSAMYLCASSLLGDSQETQYFGPGTRLLVL.

The CDR3 spells CASSQETGGDTYEQYF. The CDR3 coding sequence is TGTGCCAGCAGCCAAGAAACCGGGGGGGACACCTACGAGCAGTACTTC. The chain employs TRBV3-1 (or the pseudogene TRBV3-2) and TRBJ2-7; 8 bases line up with TRBD2. The CDR3 extends over 16 amino acids. With 0 bases clipped from V and 2 bases from J, the junction kept 6 bases outside the gene matches. Germline CDR1 is LGHDT and CDR2 is YNNKEL (reference sequence).

The rearrangement links TRBV4-3 to TRBJ2-1; 9 bases are shared with TRBD2. The germline V gene encodes CDR1 LGHNA and CDR2 YSLEER. The CDR3 loop spans 17 amino acids. V was pared by 1 base and J by 8 bases, with 12 bases of the junction left unmatched. The CDR3 region is CASSQGLSGGGAYEQFF. As DNA, the CDR3 is TGCGCCAGCAGCCAAGGCTTGTCGGGCGGGGGGGCCTATGAGCAGTTCTTC.